This T cell receptor (beta chain) derives from a study of T cells in Graves' hyperthyroidism and ophthalmopathy. RNA transcripts served as the template for amplifying TCR beta CDR3 regions. HTBI primers were the set used in a first-round RT-PCR of the TCR CDR3. TCRdb independently ran MiXCR on the multiplex PCR reads; one entry per CDR3 protein. The sample shows under 300,000 distinct CDR3 sequences, about 20% of them seen only once. The CDR3 extends over 17 amino acids. V lost 5 bases, J lost 1 base, and 13 bases stayed unmatched. Per germline, CDR1 ENHRY and CDR2 SYGVKD. Exclusion criteria comprised uncontrolled infection, other autoimmune disease, pregnancy or lactation. In making diagnoses, clinical symptoms, serum thyroxine and TRAb, thyroid ultrasound and orbital computed tomography were all used.

The receptor was isolated from a man in his thirties or forties with Graves' ophthalmopathy. The chain employs TRBV10-3 and TRBJ2-7, with 8 bases that match TRBD1. The sequencing input was blood. CDR3: CAISPGQETILSYEQYF. The CDR3 bases are TGTGCCATCAGTCCGGGACAGGAGACAATACTTTCCTACGAGCAGTACTTC.